This entry describes one T cell receptor (beta chain). Its antigen is still unknown. The CDR3 runs 16 residues. Germline V gives CDR1 SGHDN, CDR2 FVKESK. Trimming removed 6 bases from V and 11 bases from J; junction bases left unmatched: 18. These data originate in a study of OX40 agonist ivuxolimab in advanced cancers. The wider study: People in dose escalation had one of these cancers: hepatocellular carcinoma, melanoma, renal cell or head and neck cancer. Mean age roughly 65 years, range roughly 20 to 85; roughly 82% male.

Study-wide results and limits: Patients with a partial response at 0.1-3.0 mg/kg had among the lowest clonal expansion. Nonresponders, in some cases, also had low normalized T-cell clonal expansion.

Clones were sequenced by immunoSEQ multiplex PCR, and TCRdb holds only the in-frame ones, with some missing. Seen here are approximately 80,000 clones, around 82% observed once, and the top ten hold 3% to 4.5%. The genes are TRBV14 and TRBJ2-5; TRBD2 agrees at 10 bases. The clonotype comes from an adult with an advanced solid tumor such as melanoma, head and neck, liver or kidney cancer. This sample comprised CD4+ or CD8+ T cells sorted from blood, obtained in a trial of the OX40 agonist ivuxolimab. This chain's CDR3 is CASSPWGSSGRAEQYF. The CDR3 coding sequence is TGTGCCAGCAGTCCCTGGGGAAGCAGCGGGAGGGCGGAGCAGTACTTC. The variable domain in full, with the rest retrieved from reference TRBV14 and TRBJ2-5, is EAGVTQFPSHSVIEKGQTVTLRCDPISGHDNLYWYRRVMGKEIKFLLHFVKESKQDESGMPNNRFLAERTGGTYSTLKVQPAELEDSGVYFCASSPWGSSGRAEQYFGPGTRLLVL.